Below, 20 T cell receptor beta chains from the same sample are listed, as sequenced in a study of shared clonotypes between healthy human individuals (dated by TCRdb to the early 2020s). The library was built by means of the immunoSEQ multiplex PCR assay. This is the immuneACCESS table as TCRdb keeps it, with only in-frame sequences that have V and J called. A part of the clones is gone; compared with another copy, unresolved V genes explain less than half, and the rest is unexplained. The sample contains around 990,000 clones, 60% to 80% of them found a single time. Clones ranked in the top ten supply 0.89% of the sample. Sequenced input: memory CD4+ T cells from PBMCs. This specimen's cell subset or site label, per the study, means: CD45RA-negative fraction. These receptors were obtained from a man aged 18 to 29 in good health. Some clones in this sample may be carry-over from other donors' samples.

This clone was seen a handful of times. J is TRBJ2-1 and V is TRBV28; 12 positions match TRBD2. Germline V CDR1 and CDR2: MDHEN, SYDVKM. CDR3 length: 17 amino acids. J gave up 5 bases and V 4 bases, and 9 bases lay outside the gene matches. The CDR3 nucleotides are TGTGCCAGCAGTTCAACCAGACTAGCGGGAGCTCACAATGAGCAGTTCTTC. It translates to CASSSTRLAGAHNEQFF.

The V and J genes are TRBV5-4 and TRBJ2-5; D unclear. The CDR3 covers 16 residues. Trimming left V 4 bases short and J 1 base short, with 17 bases between. Germline V gene sequence: CDR1 SGHNT, CDR2 YYREEE (reference sequence). The CDR3 is CASSDKSRGPQETQYF. The CDR3 DNA reads as TGTGCCAGCAGCGACAAGAGCAGAGGACCCCAAGAGACCCAGTACTTC. The full variable domain, completed using reference TRBV5-4 and TRBJ2-5, is ETGVTQSPTHLIKTRGQQVTLRCSSQSGHNTVSWYQQALGQGPQFIFQYYREEENGRGNFPPRFSGLQFPNYSSELNVNALELDDSALYLCASSDKSRGPQETQYFGPGTRLLVL.

The rearrangement links TRBV6-6 to TRBJ2-5; D possibly corresponds to TRBD2 (6 bases). The ends were cut back, 6 bases at V and 4 bases at J, with 21 bases in the middle. Germline lookup yields CDR1 MNHNY and CDR2 SVGAGI (reference sequence). The CDR3 spans 16 residues. CDR3 residues: CASSQEGRGRAETQYF. As DNA, the CDR3 is TGTGCCAGCAGCCAGGAGGGTAGGGGAAGGGCAGAGACCCAGTACTTC.

The V and J genes are TRBV28 and TRBJ2-6; D gene ambiguous. The V end lost 6 bases, the J end lost 2 bases, and 8 bases lay between the germline ends. The CDR3 is made up of 14 amino acids. The germline V gene has CDR1 MDHEN and CDR2 SYDVKM. CDR3 loop: CASSPVAGANVLTF. The CDR3 DNA reads as TGTGCCAGCAGCCCAGTCGCTGGGGCCAACGTCCTGACTTTC.

This chain joins TRBV5-4 and TRBJ2-2; the match to TRBD2 covers 10 bases. From germline, CDR1 is SGHNT and CDR2 YYREEE (reference sequence). V gave up 5 bases and J gave up 2 bases; unmatched junction bases: 6. CDR3 length equals 16 residues. The CDR3 DNA is TGTGCCAGCAGAAATGGACTAGCGGATAACACCGGGGAGCTGTTTTTT. It is translated as CASRNGLADNTGELFF.

V gene TRBV5-1 combines with J gene TRBJ2-5, with TRBD1 identical over 11 bases. This CDR3 contains 15 residues. Unmatched junction bases numbered 5, after V lost 2 bases and J lost 5 bases. Germline V CDR1 and CDR2: SGHRS, YFSETQ. Here the CDR3 reads CASSFRTGGGETQYF. DNA of the CDR3: TGCGCCAGCAGCTTCCGGACAGGGGGCGGGGAGACCCAGTACTTC.

The rearrangement uses TRBV4-2 and TRBJ2-7, with D perhaps given as TRBD1 or TRBD2 (5 bases each). The CDR3 covers 15 residues. Trimming took 1 base from V and 3 from J, leaving 13 bases between them. From germline, CDR1 is LGHNA and CDR2 YNFKEQ. CDR3 coding DNA: TGTGCCAGCAGCCAAGTGGGGGAAGGAGACTACGAGCAGTACTTC. It translates to CASSQVGEGDYEQYF.

This chain links TRBV28 with TRBJ1-4; D is perhaps TRBD1 (5 bases). Germline V CDR1 and CDR2: MDHEN, SYDVKM. V lost 2 bases to trimming and J lost 0 bases, with 10 bases between them. The CDR3 loop spans 16 amino acids. The CDR3 spells CASSLVGASTNEKLFF. In nucleotides, the CDR3 is TGTGCCAGCAGTTTAGTTGGGGCCTCAACTAATGAAAAACTGTTTTTT. The full variable domain, its missing parts supplied by reference TRBV28 and TRBJ1-4, is DVKVTQSSRYLVKRTGEKVFLECVQDMDHENMFWYRQDPGLGLRLIYFSYDVKMKEKGDIPEGYSVSREKKERFSLILESASTNQTSMYLCASSLVGASTNEKLFFGSGTQLSVL.

CDR3 bases: TGTGCCAGCACCAAAGTTCGGGGTGGTAATGAAAAACTGTTTTTT. Translation: CASTKVRGGNEKLFF. V usage is TRBV28 and J usage is TRBJ1-4; D is uncertain. Trimming took off 7 bases at V and 4 bases at J, with 16 bases between the two ends. This CDR3 is built from 15 residues. Germline lookup yields CDR1 MDHEN and CDR2 SYDVKM.

As to this clone: In the same sample, other DNA sequences code for this CDR3. The chain recombines TRBV18 with TRBJ1-1, with D possibly being TRBD1 (5 bases). V lost 3 bases and J lost 5, with 7 bases in between. CDR1 KGHSH and CDR2 LQKENI come from the germline V gene. The CDR3 extends over 12 amino acids. The CDR3 DNA reads TGTGCCAGCTCACCCAGGGATACTGAAGCTTTCTTT. Amino acids: CASSPRDTEAFF.

The genes are TRBV5-6 and TRBJ2-1; D possibly uses TRBD1 or TRBD2 (5 bases each). Between the trimmed V and J ends, which lost 4 bases and 8 bases, there was a span of 10 bases. This CDR3 has 12 residues. Germline V gene lookup returns CDR1 SGHDT and CDR2 YYEEEE. The CDR3 nucleotides are TGTGCCAGCAGCGCTAGCAGGGATGAGCAGTTCTTC. As protein: CASSASRDEQFF.

The rearrangement uses TRBV9 and TRBJ2-3; no reliable D call. CDR3 size: 14 residues. The ends were cut back, 0 bases at V and 2 bases at J, with 7 bases in the middle. The V gene's germline CDR1 is SGDLS and CDR2 YYNGEE. This CDR3 is CASSVATFTDTQYF. The CDR3 DNA is TGTGCCAGCAGCGTAGCCACCTTCACAGATACGCAGTATTTT.

The chain joins TRBV11-2 to TRBJ2-1; D is possibly TRBD2 (5 bases). This CDR3 is built from 14 residues. CDR1 SGHAT and CDR2 FQNNGV come from the germline V gene. V lost 5 bases and J 3 bases, leaving 11 bases between the germline ends. CDR3 in DNA: TGTGCCAGCAGCCAAACTAGGGACTACAATGAGCAGTTCTTC. Protein product: CASSQTRDYNEQFF. Based on the CDR3 plus reference TRBV11-2 and TRBJ2-1, the full variable domain is EAGVAQSPRYKIIEKRQSVAFWCNPISGHATLYWYQQILGQGPKLLIQFQNNGVVDDSQLPKDRFSAERLKGVDSTLKIQPAKLEDSAVYLCASSQTRDYNEQFFGPGTRLTVL.

The chain couples TRBV6-5 to TRBJ2-3, with D perhaps matching TRBD1 (6 bases). The V gene lost 7 bases and the J gene lost 10 bases, with 24 bases spanning the gap. The CDR3 runs 15 residues. CDR1 is MNHEY and CDR2 is SVGAGI in the germline V gene. The CDR3 loop reads CASKRGTAGVPSQYF. The CDR3 DNA follows: TGTGCCAGCAAAAGGGGGACGGCTGGCGTTCCTTCGCAGTATTTT.

The rearrangement joins TRBV15 to TRBJ1-4; D unclear. This CDR3 is 15 amino acids long. V dropped 2 bases and J dropped 8 bases, with 15 bases sitting between them. Germline V lookup: CDR1 LNHNV, CDR2 YYDKDF (reference sequence). Here the CDR3 reads CATSRPATGLEKLFF. CDR3 DNA: TGTGCCACCAGCAGACCTGCGACTGGACTAGAAAAACTGTTTTTT.

The V and J genes are TRBV29-1 and TRBJ2-2, with 8 bases matching TRBD1. This CDR3 contains 12 residues. Germline loops: CDR1 SQVTM, CDR2 ANQGSEA. V lost 7 bases to trimming and J lost 4 bases; unmatched junction nucleotides: 2. CDR3 residues: CSAGQGTGELFF. CDR3 sequence (DNA): TGCAGCGCCGGACAGGGCACCGGGGAGCTGTTTTTT.

Regarding this clone: The same CDR3 is also encoded by other DNA sequences in this sample. The rearrangement joins TRBV28 to TRBJ2-7; TRBD1 agrees at 8 bases. CDR3 length: 15 amino acids. Germline assignment: CDR1 MDHEN and CDR2 SYDVKM. Losses at the gene ends were 6 bases for V and 4 bases for J; bases not matched to a gene: 11. The CDR3 sequence: CASRPATGGRYEQYF. CDR3 coding DNA: TGTGCCAGCAGGCCCGCCACAGGGGGGCGATACGAGCAGTACTTC.

This clone was seen a few times. This rearrangement joins TRBV28 to TRBJ1-1, with TRBD1 identical over 10 bases. With V trimmed by 8 bases and J by 5 bases, 11 bases remained unmatched. Germline values: CDR1 MDHEN, CDR2 SYDVKM. The CDR3 spans 15 residues. The chain's CDR3 is CASDDRGRTWTEAFF. Here the CDR3 DNA reads TGTGCCAGCGATGACAGGGGGCGGACTTGGACTGAAGCTTTCTTT.

The chain joins TRBV6-5 to TRBJ2-5; 9 bases fit TRBD1. Germline V CDR1 and CDR2: MNHEY, SVGAGI. Germline trimming cut 3 bases from V and 4 bases from J; bases unmatched to any gene: 6. This CDR3 contains 15 residues. CDR3 DNA sequence: TGTGCCAGCAGTTATGGGACAGGGAATTCAGAGACCCAGTACTTC. Protein product: CASSYGTGNSETQYF.

This clone came up a few times. The chain carries TRBV9 and TRBJ2-1; 10 bases agree with TRBD1. Trimming at V came to 1 base and at J to 0 bases, leaving 10 bases not matched to a gene. This CDR3 contains 19 residues. The germline V gene has CDR1 SGDLS and CDR2 YYNGEE. Written as DNA, the CDR3 is TGTGCCAGCAGCGTATCCGGGACAGGGGTCTATCGCTCCTACAATGAGCAGTTCTTC. Its protein is CASSVSGTGVYRSYNEQFF.